This T cell receptor (beta chain) was observed in a study of T cell repertoires in cytomegalovirus infection (dated by TCRdb to 2018 to 2020). Notes on the research overall: Peptide stimulations targeted recently identified HLA-C-restricted CMV epitopes, whose presentation resists viral immunomodulation, together with well-studied HLA-B-restricted epitopes. Donor HLA type was relevant to the analysis, because carriage of CMV infection together with the matching HLA type was indicated by public TCR beta signatures.

Measured from the cysteine to the phenylalanine, the CDR3 is 16 residues long. Left in the record is the CDR3 DNA by itself, 48 bases read in frame from the first base. V was cut back by 1 base and J by 4 bases, leaving a gap of 15 bases between them. The germline V gene provides CDR1 SGHTA and CDR2 FQGNSA. Overall results and qualifications from the work: In both this cohort and an independent roughly 400-donor cohort, the cumulative frequency of public TCR beta family members distinguished carriers of CMV infection plus the relevant HLA type. In the ex vivo response, HLA-C-restricted CMV-specific TCR beta clonotypes were dominant, and in two of eight donors the single most frequent clonotype came from this HLA-C-restricted group.

Sequencing took place on an Illumina HiSeq 1500. TCRdb reworked the public reads: Q25 trimming with fastp, MiXCR clone assembly, productive beta chains retained. Rows merge per CDR3 protein into single entries with the most common DNA and genes. The sample records fewer than 650,000 distinct CDR3 sequences, 40% of which are singletons. The ten most abundant clones make up roughly 50% of the sample. A note on this clonotype: The clone's antigen remains unknown. No base-level quality is on record; no much larger clone is a single base apart.

Taken with the paper, the label for treatment or condition translates to: in vitro stimulation with specific CMV peptide epitopes to enrich CMV-specific T cells. The sequences come from cultured PBMCs, collected from culture after CMV antigen stimulation. In this chain, TRBV7-2 is recombined with TRBJ2-3, with the D call perhaps TRBD1 or TRBD2, each one matching 5 bases. The TCR originated in a human donor in good health (CMV status not recorded). Some clones in this sample may be carry-over from other donors' samples. DNA sequence: TGTGCCAGCAGCTTAGTAGGCTCCCGGGGCGCAGATACGCAGTATTTT. It codes for CASSLVGSRGADTQYF.